This TCR beta chain was documented in a study of Graves' ophthalmopathy and Graves' hyperthyroidism. Background on the study: Peripheral blood (taken before any treatment) was collected at initial diagnosis.

To note about this clonotype: What it recognizes is unknown. An end of the junction does not agree with germline; a read error may underlie this.

Out of around 9.5 ml of fresh peripheral blood, PBMCs were obtained. Points from the study as a whole: Ophthalmopathy was separated from stable hyperthyroidism by a 13-signature model with around 88% sensitivity and 65% to 82% specificity. Sensitivity of about 70% and specificity of less than 75% were achieved by the model that predicted ophthalmopathy progression.

RNA transcripts were the template, and TCR beta CDR3 regions were amplified from them. HTBI primers served in a first-round RT-PCR, which a second-round multiplex PCR followed. One entry per CDR3 protein, called by TCRdb with MiXCR from the multiplex PCR reads. The table includes about 170,000 distinct CDR3 sequences, around two fifths detected once. The CDR3 covers 15 residues. Per germline, CDR1 KGHDR and CDR2 SFDVKD. This sequence was found in a middle-aged woman with Graves' ophthalmopathy. Sequenced material: peripheral blood. V usage is TRBV24-1 and J usage is TRBJ2-2, with a tentative D call TRBD1 (5 bases). The CDR3 DNA is TGTACCACCAGTGGAGACAGCAGTTTCACCGGGGAGCTGTTTTTT. It yields the protein CTTSGDSSFTGELFF.